Listed here are 5 T cell receptor beta chains from one sample, sequenced in a study of blood T cells in healthy people across ages. A sample-barcoded 5' primer and a J-beta primer mix were used in a second PCR of roughly 7 to 11 cycles. TCRdb passed the 5' RACE reads through MiXCR, listing each CDR3 protein once. The sample has 1.8 million or so distinct CDR3 sequences, about two fifths seen once. The sample was blood. The receptors here all came from a human donor in good health.

Only a few counts were recorded for this clonotype. The CDR3 here is CASSYGGGVGDTQYF. The DNA of the CDR3 is TGTGCCAGCAGTTACGGCGGGGGGGTAGGAGATACGCAGTATTTT. The chain recombines TRBV6-5 with TRBJ2-3; 9 bases agree with TRBD2. The CDR3 consists of 15 residues. The V gene's germline CDR1 is MNHEY and CDR2 SVGAGI. Trimming removed 2 bases from V and 5 bases from J; junction bases left unmatched: 5.

This clonotype showed up just a few times. The rearrangement joins TRBV20-1 to TRBJ2-7; 10 nucleotides line up with TRBD2. The CDR3 consists of 13 residues. V lost 5 bases, J lost 2 bases, and 3 bases stayed unmatched. The germline CDR1 and CDR2 sequences are DFQATT and SNEGSKA (reference sequence). For the CDR3, the DNA is TGCAGTGCTTCTAGCGGGAGAACCTACGAGCAGTACTTC. Protein: CSASSGRTYEQYF.

The chain couples TRBV11-2 to TRBJ2-3, with a possible D match to TRBD1 (5 bases). The CDR3 runs 16 residues. The germline CDR1 and CDR2 sequences are SGHAT and FQNNGV. Trimming cost V 1 base and J 0 bases, with 11 bases left between them. CDR3 DNA: TGTGCCAGCAGCTTAGGCACAGGTATTAGCACAGATACGCAGTATTTT. Translation: CASSLGTGISTDTQYF.

This clonotype has only a few counts. This chain uses TRBV5-5 with TRBJ2-2; TRBD2 is a possible D gene (5 bases). V shed 0 bases and J shed 6 bases, with 18 bases lying between them. The length of the CDR3 is 17 residues. Looked up from germline, CDR1 is SGHKS and CDR2 is YYEKEE (reference sequence). The CDR3: CASSLVSGHPGAGELFF. The CDR3 coding sequence is TGTGCCAGCAGCTTGGTATCGGGCCATCCCGGGGCCGGGGAGCTGTTTTTT.

This rearrangement joins TRBV24-1 to TRBJ2-1; 8 bases fit TRBD1. The CDR3 length is 15 residues. CDR1 KGHDR and CDR2 SFDVKD come from the germline V gene. V dropped 0 bases and J dropped 4; count of bases not matched to a gene: 1. The CDR3 here is CATSDLDRGYNEQFF. The CDR3 nucleotides are TGTGCCACCAGTGATTTGGACAGGGGATACAATGAGCAGTTCTTC.